This T cell receptor beta chain was profiled in a study of cytomegalovirus exposure and HLA in healthy donors. Remarks on this clone: The antigen is undetermined.

PCR primers comprised 60 Vbeta and 13 Jbeta primers. Clones were sequenced by immunoSEQ multiplex PCR, and TCRdb holds only the in-frame ones, with some missing. This specimen shows roughly 120,000 clones; the ten leading clones hold more than 0.9%. CDR1 is MNHNS, CDR2 SASEGT, per germline. This CDR3 has 14 residues. Study findings and constraints: When presence/absence was analysed, sequencing depth was taken to be roughly uniform across donors. HLA allele associations emerged for about 16,000 TCR beta sequences in a later analysis, at 0.05 false discovery rate.

The sample was PBMCs. The chain recombines TRBV6-1 with TRBJ2-5; 11 nucleotides match TRBD1. The last part of the DNA fits TRBJ2-7 better; the J call may be wrong. The receptor was derived from a man in his late teens or twenties in good health and CMV-seronegative. The CDR3 DNA follows: TGTGCCACCCGGACAGGGGGCGCGGGAAACGAGCAGTACTTC. Its translation is CATRTGGAGNEQYF.